This T cell receptor beta chain was identified during a study of T-cell memory formation after mild COVID-19. Findings and limits, study-wide: Clones that contracted clustered mainly in CM and EM if CD4+ and in EMRA if CD8+. In second-wave clones peaking day 37, SARS-CoV-2 specificity remained unconfirmed.

TCRdb reprocessed the 5' RACE reads via MiXCR and lists one record per CDR3 protein. The sample carries fewer than 250,000 distinct CDR3 sequences, roughly a tenth recorded once. With 6 bases removed from V and 7 bases from J, the gap between germline ends came to 18 bases. The length of the CDR3 is 15 residues. Details on this clonotype: Its target is not known.

Sequencing used PBMCs or a T cell subset sorted from them (not recorded which). This TCR came from a man between 18 and 29 years old who had mild COVID-19 (a few samples of this study predate the infection). Cell type and time point are not known. This sequence joins TRBV12-3 or TRBV12-4 and TRBJ2-2; no clear D gene. The CDR3 bases are TGTGCCAGCAGCCCCCCCGGGCCCACGGGCGGGGAGCTGTTTTTT. Translating gives CASSPPGPTGGELFF.